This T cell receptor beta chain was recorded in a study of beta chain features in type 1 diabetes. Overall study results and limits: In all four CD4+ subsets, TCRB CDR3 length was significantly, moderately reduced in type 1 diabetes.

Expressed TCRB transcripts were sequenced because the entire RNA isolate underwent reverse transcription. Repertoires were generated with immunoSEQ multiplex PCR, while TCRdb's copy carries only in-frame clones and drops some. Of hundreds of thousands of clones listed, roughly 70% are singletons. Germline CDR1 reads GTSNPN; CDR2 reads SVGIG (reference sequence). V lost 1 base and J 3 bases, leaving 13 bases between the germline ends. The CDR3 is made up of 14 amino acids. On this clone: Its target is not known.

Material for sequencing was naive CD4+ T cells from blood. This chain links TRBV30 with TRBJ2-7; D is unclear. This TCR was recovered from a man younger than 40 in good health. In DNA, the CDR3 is TGTGCCTGGAGTGAGGGATGGCTAGGCTACGAGCAGTACTTC. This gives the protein CAWSEGWLGYEQYF.